These 14 T cell receptor beta chains share one sample of origin, sequenced in a study. TCRdb passed the 5' RACE reads through MiXCR, listing each CDR3 protein once. The profile shows roughly 11,000 distinct CDR3 sequences, about half of them singletons. Sequencing input: tumor-infiltrating naive CD4+ T cells sorted from the breast tumor. As for subset: naive CD4+ T cells, CD4+CD45RA+CD25-. Source of these receptors: a female donor with breast cancer.

The chain links TRBV7-2 to TRBJ2-5; D is perhaps TRBD1 (5 bases). This CDR3 contains 13 residues. In germline, CDR1 is SGHTA, CDR2 FQGNSA. V was shortened by 1 base and J by 10 bases, with 13 bases between the two germline ends. The CDR3: CASSLGSSRGQYF. The CDR3 DNA is TGTGCCAGCAGCTTAGGAAGTTCAAGGGGCCAGTACTTC. Combining the CDR3 with reference TRBV7-2 and TRBJ2-5 gives the whole variable domain GAGVSQSPSNKVTEKGKDVELRCDPISGHTALYWYRQSLGQGLEFLIYFQGNSAPDKSGLPSDRFSAERTGGSVSTLTIQRTQQEDSAVYLCASSLGSSRGQYFGPGTRLLVL.

This clonotype was observed a handful of times. The gene calls are TRBV12-3 or TRBV12-4 and TRBJ1-2; D not resolved. The CDR3 runs 20 residues. Trimming pared 5 bases from V and 1 base from J, leaving 29 bases between. CDR3 in amino acids: CASSLYTLSLAGTDNYGYTF. DNA of the CDR3: TGTGCCAGCAGTCTCTACACTTTATCGCTGGCAGGCACCGATAACTATGGCTACACCTTC.

V is TRBV11-2 and J is TRBJ2-3; possibly TRBD1 for D (6 bases). The CDR3 length is 15 residues. Per germline, CDR1 SGHAT and CDR2 FQNNGV. V lost 2 bases and J 0 bases, leaving 9 bases between the germline ends. For the CDR3, the DNA is TGTGCCAGCAGCTTATATGGGGGCAGCACAGATACGCAGTATTTT. It codes for CASSLYGGSTDTQYF.

The rearrangement links TRBV7-2 to TRBJ2-5; D is undetermined. CDR1 and CDR2 (germline): SGHTA, FQGNSA. V shed 5 bases and J shed 4 bases, with 5 bases lying between them. This CDR3 has 11 residues. The CDR3 DNA reads TGTGCCAGCAGCCAAACAGAGACCCAGTACTTC. Its protein product is CASSQTETQYF.

This clonotype was counted once. The chain uses TRBV5-1 and TRBJ2-7, with D tentatively TRBD2 (6 bases). The CDR3 totals 14 residues. Germline V gives CDR1 SGHRS, CDR2 YFSETQ. The germline V and J ends were trimmed by 0 bases and 1 base, with 8 bases remaining between them. CDR3: CASSLGGTSYEQYF. The CDR3 nucleotides are TGCGCCAGCAGCTTGGGAGGGACTTCCTACGAGCAGTACTTC.

This clonotype was detected only a few times. The chain joins TRBV6-2 or TRBV6-3 to TRBJ2-7; 7 positions match TRBD2. Germline CDR1 and CDR2: MNHEY and SVGEGT. This CDR3 comprises 13 residues. J gave up 4 bases and V 8 bases, and 8 bases lay outside the gene matches. The CDR3 DNA is TGTGCCAGCGGACGGACTAGTTGGTACGAGCAGTACTTC. Its protein is CASGRTSWYEQYF.

This clonotype was seen more than once but under ten times. The V gene is TRBV7-3, the J gene TRBJ2-1; 8 positions agree with TRBD2. The germline V gene has CDR1 SGHTA and CDR2 FQGTGA. This CDR3 is built from 15 residues. V lost 1 base and J lost 9; bases outside the gene matches: 8. The CDR3 DNA sequence: TGTGCCAGCAGCTTAATCTCCCGGGGGGGCGGTGAGCAGTTCTTC. Translation: CASSLISRGGGEQFF.

The V call is TRBV7-6, the J call TRBJ2-2; unclear D gene. Germline V CDR1 and CDR2: SGHVS, FNYEAQ. There are 15 residues in the CDR3. V was pared by 4 bases and J by 0 bases, with 9 bases between. DNA for the CDR3: TGTGCCAGCAGCTCAGTCCAGACGAACACCGGGGAGCTGTTTTTT. As protein: CASSSVQTNTGELFF.

A word on this clonotype: One junction end does not reproduce the germline sequence, and a read error may be involved. The chain joins TRBV6-2 or TRBV6-3 to TRBJ2-2; possible D gene TRBD2, 5 bases. Germline V gene lookup returns CDR1 MNHEY and CDR2 SVGEGT. The CDR3 is 10 amino acids. The CDR3 region is CATGTGKLFF. The CDR3, as DNA: TGTGCCACCGGCACCGGGAAGCTGTTTTTT.

This clonotype was detected only a few times. V and J are TRBV7-6 and TRBJ2-5, with D perhaps given as TRBD1 or TRBD2 (6 bases each). Germline V gene data show CDR1 as SGHVS and CDR2 as FNYEAQ. V lost 0 bases to trimming and J lost 9 bases, with 14 bases between them. This CDR3 spans 14 amino acids. The CDR3 sequence is CASSLAGGREAQYF. The CDR3 region has the DNA TGTGCCAGCAGCTTAGCGGGGGGCAGGGAAGCCCAGTACTTC.

This clonotype came up a few times. The chain employs TRBV5-6 and TRBJ2-7; 7 bases are shared with TRBD2. Trimming took 0 bases from V and 3 from J; bases not matched to a gene: 6. This CDR3 contains 15 residues. Germline lookup yields CDR1 SGHDT and CDR2 YYEEEE. In DNA form, the CDR3 reads TGTGCCAGCAGCTTGGGGGCTAGCGGTGTCTACGAGCAGTACTTC. It codes for CASSLGASGVYEQYF.

The chain employs TRBV12-2 and TRBJ2-7. TRBV12-2 is deemed a pseudogene. CDR3 size: 14 residues. CDR3 amino acids: CGSSLGQGAYEQYF. CDR3 in DNA: TGTGGCAGCAGCTTAGGACAGGGCGCCTACGAGCAGTACTTC.

This clonotype is medium-sized (0.01 to 0.1%) within its sample. This chain joins TRBV6-6 and TRBJ1-1; 12 bases map to TRBD1. This CDR3 spans 16 amino acids. Unmatched junction bases numbered 9, after V lost 5 bases and J lost 5 bases. Germline CDR1 and CDR2: MNHNY and SVGAGI (reference sequence). The CDR3 spells CASSPTGQGARTEAFF. CDR3 nucleotides: TGTGCCAGCAGTCCGACGGGACAGGGGGCTAGGACTGAAGCTTTCTTT.

The chain is built from TRBV9 and TRBJ2-2; a possible D gene is TRBD2 (6 bases). CDR1 is SGDLS and CDR2 is YYNGEE in the germline V gene. Trimming pared 4 bases from V and 2 bases from J, leaving 15 bases between. This CDR3 is 16 amino acids long. CDR3 nucleotide sequence: TGTGCCAGCAGCTTCGCCGGGACTTCAAACACCGGGGAGCTGTTTTTT. It is translated as CASSFAGTSNTGELFF.